The 28 T cell receptor beta chains below were found in one sample sequenced in a study of T cells in Graves' hyperthyroidism and ophthalmopathy. Amplification of TCR beta CDR3 regions used RNA as the template. HTBI primers were employed in a first-round RT-PCR of the TCR CDR3. TCRdb re-analysed the multiplex PCR reads in MiXCR, keeping a single row per CDR3 protein. The sample consists of around 600,000 distinct CDR3 sequences, 14% of them appearing once. The sample consisted of blood. The receptors shown here come from a woman in her 50s with Graves' ophthalmopathy.

This clonotype was picked up many times. This rearrangement joins TRBV30 to TRBJ1-2; D not resolved. Trimming stripped 0 bases from V and 7 bases from J, with 9 bases between. This CDR3 is built from 12 residues. Germline assignment: CDR1 GTSNPN and CDR2 SVGIG (reference sequence). CDR3 nucleotides: TGTGCCTGGAGTGTGGTTTTTGGTGGCTACACCTTC. It encodes CAWSVVFGGYTF.

This clonotype was seen a handful of times. This chain links TRBV29-1 with TRBJ2-7; no clear D. This CDR3 spans 11 amino acids. Deletions cut 4 bases from V and 3 bases from J, with 7 bases between. Germline CDR1 is SQVTM and CDR2 is ANQGSEA. The DNA for the CDR3 is TGCAGCGTTGGACGGAACTACGAGCAGTACTTC. Its protein product is CSVGRNYEQYF.

This clonotype was observed many times. The J gene is TRBJ2-7, the V gene TRBV30, with TRBD2 matching 11 bases. The CDR3 has 14 amino acids. V lost 1 base and J lost 7; bases outside the gene matches: 6. The germline V gene encodes CDR1 GTSNPN and CDR2 SVGIG (reference sequence). CDR3 sequence (DNA): TGTGCCTGGAGTGCACTAGCGGGAGTGGGGGAGCAGTACTTC. This sequence encodes CAWSALAGVGEQYF.

The chain couples TRBV10-3 to TRBJ1-5; unclear D gene. This CDR3 spans 16 amino acids. Germline assignment: CDR1 ENHRY and CDR2 SYGVKD. With 0 bases removed from V and 3 bases from J, the gap between germline ends came to 12 bases. The CDR3 region is CAISESPAGFNQPQHF. In DNA form, the CDR3 reads TGTGCCATCAGTGAGTCCCCGGCAGGCTTCAATCAGCCCCAGCATTTT.

This clonotype was seen more than once but under ten times. The chain carries TRBV6-5 and TRBJ2-7; TRBD1 agrees at 8 bases. CDR1 MNHEY and CDR2 SVGAGI come from the germline V gene. V lost 2 bases, J lost 2 bases, and 5 bases stayed unmatched. CDR3 size: 15 residues. CDR3 nucleotide sequence: TGTGCCAGCAGTTACGGGGGACAGGTTACCTACGAGCAGTACTTC. Protein sequence: CASSYGGQVTYEQYF.

This clonotype was seen more than once but under ten times. The chain couples TRBV29-1 to TRBJ2-2, with D unclear. V shed 6 bases and J shed 5 bases, with 19 bases lying between them. This CDR3 has 15 residues. CDR1 SQVTM and CDR2 ANQGSEA come from the germline V gene. The CDR3 here is CSVKPGHSGTGELFF. CDR3 nucleotides: TGCAGCGTGAAACCGGGCCACAGTGGGACCGGGGAGCTGTTTTTT.

In this sample, this clonotype turned up many times. The CDR3 region is CASSVQGSYEQYF. CDR3 in DNA: TGTGCCAGCAGCGTTCAGGGATCCTACGAGCAGTACTTC. This sequence joins TRBV7-2 and TRBJ2-7, with a weak D call TRBD1 (5 bases). V lost 5 bases and J 1 base, leaving 9 bases between the germline ends. Germline V lookup: CDR1 SGHTA, CDR2 FQGNSA. The CDR3 length is 13 residues. The full variable domain, with the rest looked up from reference TRBV7-2 and TRBJ2-7, is GAGVSQSPSNKVTEKGKDVELRCDPISGHTALYWYRQSLGQGLEFLIYFQGNSAPDKSGLPSDRFSAERTGGSVSTLTIQRTQQEDSAVYLCASSVQGSYEQYFGPGTRLTVT.

The CDR3 loop reads CASSYVVLAGYNEQFF. CDR3 DNA: TGTGCCAGCAGCTACGTGGTACTAGCGGGATACAATGAGCAGTTCTTC. The chain has TRBV7-9 and TRBJ2-1; 10 nucleotides align to TRBD2. CDR3 length equals 16 residues. With 4 bases clipped from V and 4 bases from J, the junction kept 7 bases outside the gene matches. Looked up from germline, CDR1 is SEHNR and CDR2 is FQNEAQ (reference sequence).

This clonotype was detected many times. The V call is TRBV20-1, the J call TRBJ2-1; 7 nucleotides agree with TRBD2. In germline, CDR1 is DFQATT, CDR2 SNEGSKA (reference sequence). The J segment lost 8 bases and the V segment lost 6 bases, leaving 10 bases of the junction unmatched. The CDR3 length is 13 residues. The CDR3 DNA sequence: TGCAGTGCCCTCGGACTAGAACCTCATGAGCAGTTCTTC. This gives the protein CSALGLEPHEQFF.

This clonotype has more than one count but fewer than ten. In DNA, the CDR3 is TGCAGTGCGGGGGGGGCACCCTATAGCAATCAGCCCCAGCATTTT. This encodes CSAGGAPYSNQPQHF. This chain uses TRBV20-1 with TRBJ1-5, with D perhaps matching TRBD1 (6 bases). The CDR3 spans 15 residues. From germline, CDR1 is DFQATT and CDR2 SNEGSKA (reference sequence). Trimming left V 6 bases short and J 0 bases short, with 15 bases between.

This clonotype has at least ten counts. V is TRBV20-1 and J is TRBJ2-7; 8 positions agree with TRBD2. J was trimmed by 2 bases and V by 0 bases; bases with no gene match: 9. Germline CDR1 DFQATT, CDR2 SNEGSKA (reference sequence). The CDR3 contains 16 residues. The CDR3 region is CSARDRGGEGPYEQYF. In DNA form, the CDR3 reads TGCAGTGCTAGAGACCGGGGGGGCGAGGGGCCCTACGAGCAGTACTTC.

This clonotype was observed many times. V usage is TRBV2 and J usage is TRBJ2-7; TRBD1 or TRBD2 may be the D gene (5 bases each). The germline V gene has CDR1 SNHLY and CDR2 FYNNEI. Trimming pared 4 bases from V and 4 bases from J, leaving 5 bases between. The CDR3 consists of 11 residues. This CDR3 is CASSGGYEQYF. DNA of the CDR3: TGTGCCAGCAGTGGGGGGTACGAGCAGTACTTC. Full variable domain (missing parts from reference TRBV2 and TRBJ2-7): EPEVTQTPSHQVTQMGQEVILRCVPISNHLYFYWYRQILGQKVEFLVSFYNNEISEKSEIFDDQFSVERPDGSNFTLKIRSTKLEDSAMYFCASSGGYEQYFGPGTRLTVT.

This clonotype was observed many times. This sequence joins TRBV6-1 and TRBJ1-6; possibly TRBD1 for D (5 bases). Between the trimmed V and J ends, which lost 8 bases and 7 bases, there was a span of 21 bases. CDR3 length: 16 residues. Germline V gene sequence: CDR1 MNHNS, CDR2 SASEGT. The CDR3 DNA is TGTGCCAGCCGAAATGGGGCAGGACTTACAAATTCACCCCTCCACTTT. Protein sequence: CASRNGAGLTNSPLHF.

This clonotype was found many times. V is TRBV19 and J is TRBJ2-5, with 13 bases identical to TRBD2. With V trimmed by 6 bases and J by 5 bases, 9 bases remained unmatched. From germline, CDR1 is LNHDA and CDR2 SQIVND (reference sequence). This CDR3 has 16 residues. CDR3 DNA: TGTGCCAGTAGCCGGACTAGCGGGAGCGTGGGGGAGACCCAGTACTTC. This sequence encodes CASSRTSGSVGETQYF.

This clonotype was recorded a few times. The CDR3 spells CASSYWAGGPDTQYF. The CDR3 DNA reads as TGTGCCAGCAGTTACTGGGCGGGAGGGCCAGATACGCAGTATTTT. This rearrangement joins TRBV6-2 or TRBV6-3 to TRBJ2-3, with 9 bases aligning to TRBD2. V gave up 1 base and J gave up 4 bases; unmatched junction bases: 3. The length of the CDR3 is 15 residues. Germline CDR1 is MNHEY and CDR2 is SVGEGT.

This clonotype was seen a single time. The chain has TRBV6-2 or TRBV6-3 and TRBJ2-7, with TRBD1 identical over 8 bases. This CDR3 spans 14 amino acids. Germline lookup yields CDR1 MNHEY and CDR2 SVGEGT. Trimming took 6 bases from V and 5 from J; bases not matched to a gene: 9. CDR3: CASSLDRVVDEQYF. CDR3 DNA sequence: TGTGCCAGCAGCTTGGACAGGGTGGTCGACGAGCAGTACTTC.

The table lists this clonotype with a few counts. V usage is TRBV5-1 and J usage is TRBJ2-1; D is ambiguous. CDR1 and CDR2 (germline): SGHRS, YFSETQ. V was shortened by 1 base and J by 8 bases, with 10 bases between the two germline ends. This CDR3 spans 13 amino acids. In DNA form, the CDR3 reads TGCGCCAGCAGCTTGTTCTCCCCTGATGAGCAGTTCTTC. The encoded protein is CASSLFSPDEQFF.

This clonotype was picked up many times. This sequence joins TRBV5-1 and TRBJ2-1; 8 bases match TRBD1. With V trimmed by 6 bases and J by 8 bases, 10 bases remained unmatched. There are 14 residues in the CDR3. Germline CDR1 and CDR2: SGHRS and YFSETQ. CDR3 in DNA: TGCGCCAGCAAGGAGGGGACAGGTTGGGATGAGCAGTTCTTC. As protein: CASKEGTGWDEQFF. The variable domain in full, completed from reference TRBV5-1 and TRBJ2-1, reads KAGVTQTPRYLIKTRGQQVTLSCSPISGHRSVSWYQQTPGQGLQFLFEYFSETQRNKGNFPGRFSGRQFSNSRSEMNVSTLELGDSALYLCASKEGTGWDEQFFGPGTRLTVL.

This clonotype has ten or more counts. The CDR3 sequence is CASSQDPGLATQYF. The CDR3 DNA follows: TGCGCCAGCAGCCAAGATCCGGGGCTAGCAACGCAGTATTTT. This rearrangement joins TRBV4-3 to TRBJ2-3, with D perhaps TRBD1 or TRBD2 (5 bases each). Per germline, CDR1 LGHNA and CDR2 YSLEER. The CDR3 covers 14 residues. The V gene lost 0 bases and the J gene lost 9 bases, with 13 bases spanning the gap.

Ten or more counts support this clonotype. V and J are TRBV9 and TRBJ1-2, with TRBD1 matching over 7 bases. Trimming removed 4 bases from V and 3 bases from J; junction bases left unmatched: 12. The CDR3 is 16 amino acids. CDR1 is SGDLS, CDR2 YYNGEE, per germline. CDR3 coding DNA: TGTGCCAGCAGCACTCGACAGGGATTGACGGACTATGGCTACACCTTC. It encodes CASSTRQGLTDYGYTF.

The rearrangement joins TRBV9 to TRBJ2-2; no definite D call. Germline-derived CDR1 and CDR2 are SGDLS and YYNGEE. V lost 0 bases, J lost 5 bases, and 8 bases lay in between. The CDR3 contains 14 residues. Here the CDR3 DNA reads TGTGCCAGCAGCGTAGACCCGAGGACCGGGGAGCTGTTTTTT. Translated: CASSVDPRTGELFF.

This clonotype was found many times. At one end, the junction sequence differs from germline, possibly due to a read error. This chain links TRBV7-2 with TRBJ2-1; the D gene is possibly TRBD1 (6 bases). CDR3 length: 16 residues. Germline loops: CDR1 SGHTA, CDR2 FQGNSA. CDR3 region: CASSLAGTRTGIEQFF. The CDR3 bases are TGTGCCAGCAGCCTAGCCGGGACACGGACGGGCATTGAGCAGTTCTTC.

The gene calls are TRBV5-1 and TRBJ2-3; D possibly corresponds to TRBD2 (5 bases). Per germline, CDR1 SGHRS and CDR2 YFSETQ. V lost 3 bases and J 1 base, leaving 12 bases between the germline ends. The CDR3 totals 15 residues. The CDR3 sequence: CASSSHMGGTDTQYF. For the CDR3, the DNA is TGCGCCAGCAGCTCCCATATGGGAGGCACAGATACGCAGTATTTT.

This clonotype was counted many times. V is TRBV11-1 and J is TRBJ2-5; D is perhaps TRBD1 or TRBD2 (5 bases each). Trimming took off 3 bases at V and 1 base at J, with 12 bases between the two ends. In germline, CDR1 is SGHAT, CDR2 FQDESV (reference sequence). The CDR3 runs to 15 residues. The CDR3 DNA reads as TGTGCCAGCAGCTTTGCCGGGGACCTCCAAGAGACCCAGTACTTC. It translates to CASSFAGDLQETQYF.

The sample holds many counts of this clonotype. The CDR3 bases are TGCGCCAGCAGCTTGGCGGCAGGGGGATTGAACACTGAAGCTTTCTTT. Amino acid sequence: CASSLAAGGLNTEAFF. This rearrangement joins TRBV5-1 to TRBJ1-1, with 7 bases aligning to TRBD1. Germline V lookup: CDR1 SGHRS, CDR2 YFSETQ. J was trimmed by 0 bases and V by 0 bases; bases with no gene match: 5. The CDR3 runs to 16 residues.

The CDR3 bases are TGTGCCAGCAGCGTACGGACAGGGAGGGCCGGGGAGCTGTTTTTT. Translating gives CASSVRTGRAGELFF. V usage is TRBV9 and J usage is TRBJ2-2; D may be TRBD1 (8 bases). The V end lost 1 base, the J end lost 6 bases, and 13 bases lay between the germline ends. In germline, CDR1 is SGDLS, CDR2 YYNGEE. This CDR3 region has 15 residues.

The rearrangement joins TRBV7-9 to TRBJ1-5, with D perhaps matching TRBD1 (5 bases). Looked up from germline, CDR1 is SEHNR and CDR2 is FQNEAQ (reference sequence). Trimming removed 4 bases from V and 1 base from J, with 20 bases in between. The length of the CDR3 is 18 residues. The CDR3 region is CASSSLGTGTASNQPQHF. The CDR3 DNA is TGTGCCAGCAGCTCGCTAGGAACTGGGACGGCGAGCAATCAGCCCCAGCATTTT.

This clonotype came up many times. The J gene is TRBJ2-3, the V gene TRBV11-2; TRBD2 aligns across 7 bases. In germline, CDR1 is SGHAT, CDR2 FQNNGV. The junction had 9 bases not matched to a gene; V was cut back by 5 bases and J by 1 base. The CDR3 loop spans 16 amino acids. The chain's CDR3 is CASSLRLALGTDTQYF. The CDR3 nucleotides read TGTGCCAGCAGCCTGAGACTAGCCTTGGGCACAGATACGCAGTATTTT.